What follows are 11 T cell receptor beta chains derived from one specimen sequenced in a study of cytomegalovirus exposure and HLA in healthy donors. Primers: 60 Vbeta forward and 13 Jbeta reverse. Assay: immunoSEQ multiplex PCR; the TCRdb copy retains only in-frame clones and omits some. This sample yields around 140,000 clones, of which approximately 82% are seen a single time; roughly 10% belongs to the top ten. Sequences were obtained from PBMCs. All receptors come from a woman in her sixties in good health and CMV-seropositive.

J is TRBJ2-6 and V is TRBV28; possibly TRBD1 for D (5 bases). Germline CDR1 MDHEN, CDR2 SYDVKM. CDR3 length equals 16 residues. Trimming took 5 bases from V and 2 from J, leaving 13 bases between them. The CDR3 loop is CASSPQDTPGANVLTF. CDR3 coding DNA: TGTGCCAGCAGTCCCCAGGACACTCCTGGGGCCAACGTCCTGACTTTC.

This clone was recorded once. CDR3 amino acids: CAWSPGGSNQPQHF. The DNA for the CDR3 is TGTGCCTGGAGTCCGGGGGGGAGCAATCAGCCCCAGCATTTT. This chain uses TRBV30 with TRBJ1-5; a weak D match, TRBD1 (5 bases). V was shortened by 2 bases and J by 1 base, with 9 bases between the two germline ends. Germline CDR1 reads GTSNPN; CDR2 reads SVGIG (reference sequence). The CDR3 contains 14 residues.

The chain's CDR3 is CASSEGGNQPQHF. The CDR3 nucleotides read TGTGCCAGCAGCGAGGGGGGGAATCAGCCCCAGCATTTT. The rearrangement links TRBV9 to TRBJ1-5, with D maybe TRBD1 (6 bases). This CDR3 is 13 amino acids long. Germline V gene lookup returns CDR1 SGDLS and CDR2 YYNGEE. V was cut by 3 bases and J by 4 bases, with 8 bases left in between.

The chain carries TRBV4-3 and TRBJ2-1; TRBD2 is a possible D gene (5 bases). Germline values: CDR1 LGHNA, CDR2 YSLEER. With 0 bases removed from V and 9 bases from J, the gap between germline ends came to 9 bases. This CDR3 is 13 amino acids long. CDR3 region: CASSQDFSGEQFF. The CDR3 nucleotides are TGCGCCAGCAGCCAAGACTTCAGCGGTGAGCAGTTCTTC.

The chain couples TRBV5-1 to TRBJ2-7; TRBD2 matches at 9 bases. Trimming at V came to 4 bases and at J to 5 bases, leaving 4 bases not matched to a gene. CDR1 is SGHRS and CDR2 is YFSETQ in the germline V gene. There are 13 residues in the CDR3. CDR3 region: CASSAGGPHEQYF. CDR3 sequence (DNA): TGCGCCAGCAGCGCGGGAGGGCCCCACGAGCAGTACTTC.

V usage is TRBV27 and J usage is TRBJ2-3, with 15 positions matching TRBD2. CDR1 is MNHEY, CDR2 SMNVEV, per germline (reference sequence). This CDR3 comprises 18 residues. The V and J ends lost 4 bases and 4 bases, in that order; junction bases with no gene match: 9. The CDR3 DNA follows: TGTGCCAGCAGTTCGGGACTAGCGGGAGGTTATCTGGCAGATACGCAGTATTTT. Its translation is CASSSGLAGGYLADTQYF.

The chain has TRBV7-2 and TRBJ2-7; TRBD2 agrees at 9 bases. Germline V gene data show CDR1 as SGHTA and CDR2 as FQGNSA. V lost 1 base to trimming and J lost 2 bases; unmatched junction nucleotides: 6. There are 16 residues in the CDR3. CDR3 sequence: CASSLGVSGSPYEQYF. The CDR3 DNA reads TGTGCCAGCAGCTTAGGGGTTAGCGGGAGTCCCTACGAGCAGTACTTC.

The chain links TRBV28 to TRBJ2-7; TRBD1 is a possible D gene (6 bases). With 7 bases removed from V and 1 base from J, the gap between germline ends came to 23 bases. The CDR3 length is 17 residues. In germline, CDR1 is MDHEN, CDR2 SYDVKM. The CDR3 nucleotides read TGTGCCAGCACCCCTTGGGGCGGACAGAGAGCTTCCTACGAGCAGTACTTC. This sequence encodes CASTPWGGQRASYEQYF.

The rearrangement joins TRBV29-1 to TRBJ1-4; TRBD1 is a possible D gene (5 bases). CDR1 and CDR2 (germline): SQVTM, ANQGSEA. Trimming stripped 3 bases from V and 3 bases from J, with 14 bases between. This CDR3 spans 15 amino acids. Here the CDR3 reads CSVEGGGGANEKLFF. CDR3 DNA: TGCAGCGTTGAGGGAGGCGGGGGGGCTAATGAAAAACTGTTTTTT.

The CDR3 loop reads CAWSVQETQYF. As DNA, the CDR3 is TGTGCCTGGAGTGTACAGGAGACCCAGTACTTC. This chain links TRBV30 with TRBJ2-5; D gene ambiguous. Trimming took off 0 bases at V and 5 bases at J, with 4 bases between the two ends. The V gene's germline CDR1 is GTSNPN and CDR2 SVGIG (reference sequence). The CDR3 length is 11 residues. Supplemented by reference TRBV30 and TRBJ2-5, the full variable domain reads SQTIHQWPATLVQPVGSPLSLECTVEGTSNPNLYWYRQAAGRGLQLLFYSVGIGQISSEVPQNLSASRPQDRQFILSSKKLLLSDSGFYLCAWSVQETQYFGPGTRLLVL.

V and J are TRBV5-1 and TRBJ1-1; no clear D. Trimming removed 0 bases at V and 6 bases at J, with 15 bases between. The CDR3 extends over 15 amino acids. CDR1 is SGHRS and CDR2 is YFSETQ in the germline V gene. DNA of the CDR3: TGCGCCAGCAGCTTGGCCCCGGGGTCGATGCCTGAAGCTTTCTTT. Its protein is CASSLAPGSMPEAFF. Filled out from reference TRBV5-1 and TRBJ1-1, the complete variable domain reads KAGVTQTPRYLIKTRGQQVTLSCSPISGHRSVSWYQQTPGQGLQFLFEYFSETQRNKGNFPGRFSGRQFSNSRSEMNVSTLELGDSALYLCASSLAPGSMPEAFFGQGTRLTVV.